Listed here is a single T cell receptor beta chain. The data stem from a study of blood T cell repertoires in COVID-19. Original analysis: Amplification with reference gene primers provided the estimates of nucleated cell counts. Measured with immunoSEQ multiplex PCR; TCRdb has only the in-frame clones, and not every one. The DNA was the basis for D and trimming; V, J and clone size are from that table. The sample carries about 210,000 clones, roughly 85% recorded once. Trimming cost V 5 bases and J 4 bases; bases outside gene matches: 5. Germline CDR1 GTSNPN, CDR2 SVGIG (reference sequence). This CDR3 spans 12 amino acids.

This clonotype was sampled from a woman of 80 years or more with acute or convalescent COVID-19. The V call is TRBV30, the J call TRBJ2-7; 7 positions agree with TRBD1. The sequencing sample was made of peripheral blood. CDR3 nucleotides: TGTGCCTGGGGGGGACAGAGTTACGAGCAGTACTTC. Residues: CAWGGQSYEQYF.